What follows are 11 T cell receptor beta chains derived from one specimen sequenced in a study of blood T cell repertoires in COVID-19. Sequenced by immunoSEQ multiplex PCR; TCRdb stores in-frame clones only, minus some. The sample includes about 380,000 clones, around 85% of them seen just once. Sequencing was performed on peripheral blood. The receptors come from a woman under 30 with acute or convalescent COVID-19.

The chain has TRBV29-1 and TRBJ1-1; D is unresolved. Germline values: CDR1 SQVTM, CDR2 ANQGSEA. V was shortened by 2 bases and J by 7 bases, with 14 bases between the two germline ends. CDR3 length: 13 residues. The CDR3 DNA reads TGCAGCGTTGAACAAACAGACCGCATTGAAGCTTTCTTT. It codes for CSVEQTDRIEAFF.

This clone was observed once. This sample also contains other DNA sequences that code for the same CDR3. The chain links TRBV7-9 to TRBJ2-1; D ambiguous. The CDR3 is made up of 14 amino acids. Trimming took 4 bases from V and 2 from J, leaving 9 bases between them. Germline CDR1 is SEHNR and CDR2 is FQNEAQ (reference sequence). CDR3 loop: CASSSSTPYNEQFF. DNA of the CDR3: TGTGCCAGCAGCTCTAGTACCCCCTACAATGAGCAGTTCTTC.

The chain recombines TRBV15 with TRBJ1-4, with D possibly being TRBD1 (5 bases). This CDR3 has 17 amino acids. CDR1 is LNHNV, CDR2 YYDKDF, per germline (reference sequence). Trimming removed 1 base at V and 5 bases at J, with 17 bases between. The CDR3 region has the DNA TGTGCCACCAGCAGAGTCGGGCAGGGAATCGAAAATGAAAAACTGTTTTTT. Translation: CATSRVGQGIENEKLFF.

The chain uses TRBV27 and TRBJ2-7; weak D call: TRBD1 (5 bases). The V gene lost 4 bases and the J gene lost 1 base, with 11 bases spanning the gap. The germline V gene encodes CDR1 MNHEY and CDR2 SMNVEV (reference sequence). This CDR3 contains 14 residues. CDR3 nucleotide sequence: TGTGCCAGCAGTTCTCATGACAGTTCCTACGAGCAGTACTTC. Translating it yields CASSSHDSSYEQYF.

V usage is TRBV5-1 and J usage is TRBJ2-7; 7 bases are shared with TRBD1. J was trimmed by 4 bases and V by 2 bases; bases with no gene match: 9. The CDR3 covers 15 residues. In germline, CDR1 is SGHRS, CDR2 YFSETQ. CDR3 in DNA: TGCGCCAGCAGCTTTACCGGGACAGTAGGATACGAGCAGTACTTC. Translating gives CASSFTGTVGYEQYF.

This clone was counted a single time. This sequence joins TRBV11-2 and TRBJ2-1; the D gene is possibly TRBD2 (6 bases). Germline V gene data show CDR1 as SGHAT and CDR2 as FQNNGV. Between the trimmed V and J ends, which lost 4 bases and 2 bases, there was a span of 12 bases. The CDR3 sequence is 15 residues long. The CDR3 region has the DNA TGTGCCAGCAGCTCAACCGGGACTCCCTACAATGAGCAGTTCTTC. It encodes CASSSTGTPYNEQFF.

This clone was counted once. J is TRBJ1-1 and V is TRBV10-3; tentative D call: TRBD1 (5 bases). From germline, CDR1 is ENHRY and CDR2 SYGVKD. CDR3 length equals 13 residues. Between the trimmed V and J ends, which lost 6 bases and 0 bases, there was a span of 8 bases. CDR3 residues: CAIRETVNTEAFF. In DNA, the CDR3 is TGTGCCATCAGGGAGACAGTGAACACTGAAGCTTTCTTT.

The chain recombines TRBV12-3 or TRBV12-4 with TRBJ1-2; D unclear. The ends were cut back, 6 bases at V and 9 bases at J, with 17 bases in the middle. This CDR3 comprises 13 residues. CDR3 sequence (DNA): TGTGCCAGCAGCCAGGTAGCGGGCAGTAGCTACACCTTC. It specifies CASSQVAGSSYTF.

The chain couples TRBV6-4 to TRBJ2-1, with 7 bases fitting TRBD1. From germline, CDR1 is MRHNA and CDR2 SNTAGT. The CDR3 contains 15 residues. With 2 bases clipped from V and 6 bases from J, the junction kept 7 bases outside the gene matches. In DNA, the CDR3 is TGTGCCAGCAGTGACAATACAGGGGCGGGCAATGAGCAGTTCTTC. Protein product: CASSDNTGAGNEQFF.

This clone showed up just once. This chain connects TRBV19 to TRBJ1-1, with D tentatively TRBD1 (5 bases). The CDR3 sequence is 14 residues long. Germline loops: CDR1 LNHDA, CDR2 SQIVND (reference sequence). Trimming left V 6 bases short and J 3 bases short, with 14 bases between. This CDR3 reads CASSAGGRDTEAFF. CDR3 coding DNA: TGTGCCAGTAGCGCCGGGGGAAGGGACACTGAAGCTTTCTTT.

The rearrangement links TRBV12-2 to TRBJ1-3; the table's TRBD1 call for D was not verified on the DNA. TRBV12-2 is a pseudogene. This CDR3 comprises 16 residues. The CDR3 DNA is TGTGCAAGTCGCTTAGGACAGGAAGACTCTGGAAACACCATATATTTT. Translating gives CASRLGQEDSGNTIYF.